This TCR beta chain was documented in a study of cytomegalovirus exposure and HLA in healthy donors. On the study more broadly: In terms of ancestry, the Caucasian-associated cluster contained about 81% of the roughly 400 genotyped donors.

Germline values: CDR1 MNHNS, CDR2 SASEGT. The CDR3 extends over 13 amino acids. Trimming stripped 4 bases from V and 3 bases from J, with 6 bases between. The PCR made use of 60 Vbeta and 13 Jbeta primers. Repertoires were generated with immunoSEQ multiplex PCR, while TCRdb's copy carries only in-frame clones and drops some. Of about 82,000 clones in the sample, 84% were seen once. The receptor comes from an older man in good health and CMV-seropositive. Sequencing was performed on PBMCs. The rearrangement joins TRBV6-1 to TRBJ2-2, with D maybe TRBD1 (5 bases). The CDR3 DNA reads as TGTGCCAGCAGTGTAGGGGACACCGGGGAGCTGTTTTTT. Translation gives CASSVGDTGELFF.